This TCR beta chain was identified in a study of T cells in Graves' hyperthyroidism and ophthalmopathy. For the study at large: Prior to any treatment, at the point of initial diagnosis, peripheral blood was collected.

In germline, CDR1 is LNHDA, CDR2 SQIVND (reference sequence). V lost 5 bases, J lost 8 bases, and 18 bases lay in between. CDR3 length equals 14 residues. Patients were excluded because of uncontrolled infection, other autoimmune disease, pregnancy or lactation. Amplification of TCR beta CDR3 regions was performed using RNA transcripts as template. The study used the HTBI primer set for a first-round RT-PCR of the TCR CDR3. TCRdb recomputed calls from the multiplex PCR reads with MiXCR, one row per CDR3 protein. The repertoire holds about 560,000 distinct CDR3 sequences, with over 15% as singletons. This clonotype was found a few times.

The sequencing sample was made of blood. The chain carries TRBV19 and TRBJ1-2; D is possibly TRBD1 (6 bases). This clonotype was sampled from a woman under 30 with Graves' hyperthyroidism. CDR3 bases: TGTGCCAGTAGTCTCTCGGGGGGCGCAGGGGGCTACACCTTC. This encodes CASSLSGGAGGYTF.